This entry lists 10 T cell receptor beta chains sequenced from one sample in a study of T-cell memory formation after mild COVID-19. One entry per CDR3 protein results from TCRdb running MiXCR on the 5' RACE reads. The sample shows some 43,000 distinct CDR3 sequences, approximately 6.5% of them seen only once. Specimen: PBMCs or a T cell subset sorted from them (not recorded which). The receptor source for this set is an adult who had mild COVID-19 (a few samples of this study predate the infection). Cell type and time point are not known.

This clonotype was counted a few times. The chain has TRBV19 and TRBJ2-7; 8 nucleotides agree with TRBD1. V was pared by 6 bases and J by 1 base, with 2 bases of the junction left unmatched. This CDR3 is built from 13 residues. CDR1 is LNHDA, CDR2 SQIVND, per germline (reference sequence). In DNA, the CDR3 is TGTGCCAGTAGGAGGACAGGGTCCTACGAGCAGTACTTC. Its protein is CASRRTGSYEQYF.

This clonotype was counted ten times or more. CDR3 amino acids: CASSEIGRHQPQHF. The CDR3, as DNA: TGTGCCAGCAGTGAAATAGGGAGGCATCAGCCCCAGCATTTT. V usage is TRBV2 and J usage is TRBJ1-5, with D unresolved. The CDR3 spans 14 residues. In germline, CDR1 is SNHLY, CDR2 FYNNEI. Between the trimmed V and J ends, which lost 2 bases and 5 bases, there was a span of 10 bases.

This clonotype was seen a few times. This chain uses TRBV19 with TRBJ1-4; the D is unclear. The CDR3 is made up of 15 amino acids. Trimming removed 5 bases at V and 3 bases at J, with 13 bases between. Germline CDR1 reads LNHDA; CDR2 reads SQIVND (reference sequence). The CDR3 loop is CASSPYDSANEKLFF. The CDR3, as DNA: TGTGCCAGTAGTCCTTATGACTCGGCTAATGAAAAACTGTTTTTT.

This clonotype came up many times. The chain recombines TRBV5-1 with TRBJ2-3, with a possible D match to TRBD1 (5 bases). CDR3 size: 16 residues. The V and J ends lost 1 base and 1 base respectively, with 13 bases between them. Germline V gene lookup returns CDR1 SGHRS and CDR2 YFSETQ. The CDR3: CASSLSWGGGTDTQYF. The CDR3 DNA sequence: TGCGCCAGCAGCTTGTCGTGGGGCGGCGGCACAGATACGCAGTATTTT.

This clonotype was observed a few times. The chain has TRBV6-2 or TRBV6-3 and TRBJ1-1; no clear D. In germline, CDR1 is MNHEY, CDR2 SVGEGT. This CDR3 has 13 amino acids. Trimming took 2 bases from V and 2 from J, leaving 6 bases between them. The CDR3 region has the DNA TGTGCCAGCAGTTACACGGGAAACACTGAAGCTTTCTTT. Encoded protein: CASSYTGNTEAFF.

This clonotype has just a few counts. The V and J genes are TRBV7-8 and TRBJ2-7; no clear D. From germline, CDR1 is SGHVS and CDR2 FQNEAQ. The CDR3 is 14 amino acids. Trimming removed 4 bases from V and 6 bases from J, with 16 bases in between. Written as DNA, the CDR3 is TGTGCCAGCAGCTCGCGCCAGGTAGACCGCGAGCAGTACTTC. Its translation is CASSSRQVDREQYF.

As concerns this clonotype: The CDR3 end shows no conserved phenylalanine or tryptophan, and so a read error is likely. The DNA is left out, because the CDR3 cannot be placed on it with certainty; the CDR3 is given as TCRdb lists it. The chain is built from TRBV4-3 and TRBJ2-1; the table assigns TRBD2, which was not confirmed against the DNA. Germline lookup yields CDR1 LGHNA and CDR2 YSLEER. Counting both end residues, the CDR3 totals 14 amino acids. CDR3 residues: CASSQDQTSGSKFS.

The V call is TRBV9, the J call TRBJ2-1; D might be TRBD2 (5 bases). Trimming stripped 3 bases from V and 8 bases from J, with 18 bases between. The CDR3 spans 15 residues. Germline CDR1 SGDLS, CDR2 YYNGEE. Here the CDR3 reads CASSGGSSGWDEQFF. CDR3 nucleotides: TGTGCCAGCAGCGGAGGGTCTTCAGGTTGGGATGAGCAGTTCTTC.

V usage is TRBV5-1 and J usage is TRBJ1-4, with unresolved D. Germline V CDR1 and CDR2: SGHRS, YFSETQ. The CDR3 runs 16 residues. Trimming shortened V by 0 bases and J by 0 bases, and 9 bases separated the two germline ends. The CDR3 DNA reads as TGCGCCAGCAGCTTGGCGGCAGGTGCAACTAATGAAAAACTGTTTTTT. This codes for CASSLAAGATNEKLFF.

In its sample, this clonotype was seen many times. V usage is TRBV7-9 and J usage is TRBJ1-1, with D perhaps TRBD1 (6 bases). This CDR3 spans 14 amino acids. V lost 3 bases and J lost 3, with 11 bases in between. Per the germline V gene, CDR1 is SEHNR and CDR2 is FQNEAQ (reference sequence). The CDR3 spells CASSLGQHHTEAFF. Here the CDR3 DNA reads TGTGCCAGCAGCTTGGGACAACACCACACTGAAGCTTTCTTT.